This section outlines one T cell receptor (beta chain) sequence together with its context. The antigen is undetermined. The use of a sample-barcoded 5' primer and a J-beta primer mix characterized a second PCR of roughly 6 to 11 cycles. TCRdb re-called the 5' RACE reads with MiXCR, one entry per CDR3 protein. Of 500,000 to 550,000 distinct CDR3 sequences in the sample, under 30% are singletons; the top ten hold around 10%. The data belong to a study of blood T cells in healthy people across ages. Study outcomes and limitations: Reliance upon unsorted PBMCs precluded definitive naive versus antigen-experienced comparison. Long-lived donors exceeded aged donors in naive CD4+ cells and diversity.

These data are also associated with another study on T cells of mothers and their children. That paper states: Six children, together with their three healthy Caucasian mothers, made up the donors. The entire RNA extract went into cDNA synthesis at approximately 1.5 ug per 15 ul.

This TCR was sampled from a boy younger than 18 in good health. Sequenced material: blood.

The CDR3 DNA reads as TGTGCCAGCCAGCGGGAGGTAGATAAAGATACGCAGTATTTT. This sequence encodes CASQREVDKDTQYF. V gene TRBV7-6 combines with J gene TRBJ2-3; TRBD2 matches at 9 bases. V dropped 8 bases and J dropped 5; count of bases not matched to a gene: 8. CDR1 is SGHVS, CDR2 FNYEAQ, per germline. The length of the CDR3 is 14 residues.